The 21 T cell receptor beta chains below all came from one sample that was sequenced in a study of shared clonotypes between healthy human individuals. Using immunoSEQ multiplex PCR, the repertoire was profiled, and TCRdb retains in-frame clones only, with some absent. The sample yields about 2.4 million clones, approximately 93% seen once. Specimen: naive CD4+ T cells from PBMCs. As to subset: CD45RA+ positively selected. The origin of the receptors is a man between 18 and 35 years old in good health. Some clones in this sample may be carry-over from other donors' samples.

This clone was recorded once. J is TRBJ2-7 and V is TRBV18, with D perhaps TRBD1 (5 bases). Germline assignment: CDR1 KGHSH and CDR2 LQKENI. Deletions cut 2 bases from V and 5 bases from J, with 19 bases between. This CDR3 is 16 amino acids long. The CDR3 loop reads CASSPSAGSLYHEQYF. CDR3 nucleotides: TGTGCCAGCTCACCATCAGCAGGGTCCCTTTACCACGAGCAGTACTTC.

The chain is built from TRBV4-1 and TRBJ1-4; D gene uncertain. Trimming took 6 bases from V and 5 from J, leaving 13 bases between them. The germline V gene encodes CDR1 MGHRA and CDR2 YSYEKL. This CDR3 comprises 14 residues. DNA of the CDR3: TGCGCCAGCAGAAATTGGCAGAAAAATGAAAAACTGTTTTTT. Its protein product is CASRNWQKNEKLFF.

In regard to this clone: One end of the junction varies from germline; a read error may be responsible. V and J are TRBV28 and TRBJ2-5; 7 bases agree with TRBD2. The germline V gene has CDR1 MDHEN and CDR2 SYDVKM. The CDR3 runs 15 residues. The DNA for the CDR3 is TGTGCCAGCAGTGTAGGGAGCAGCGGGACGGAGAGCCAGTACTTC. Its protein product is CASSVGSSGTESQYF.

The J gene is TRBJ1-5, the V gene TRBV28; no definite D call. The CDR3 extends over 15 amino acids. Germline assignment: CDR1 MDHEN and CDR2 SYDVKM. Deletions cut 3 bases from V and 4 bases from J, with 13 bases between. This CDR3 reads CASSFMQVPNQPQHF. CDR3 DNA: TGTGCCAGCAGTTTTATGCAGGTCCCGAATCAGCCCCAGCATTTT. Full variable domain (rest looked up from reference TRBV28 and TRBJ1-5): DVKVTQSSRYLVKRTGEKVFLECVQDMDHENMFWYRQDPGLGLRLIYFSYDVKMKEKGDIPEGYSVSREKKERFSLILESASTNQTSMYLCASSFMQVPNQPQHFGDGTRLSIL.

The gene calls are TRBV28 and TRBJ2-1, with 11 bases lining up with TRBD2. The CDR3 consists of 16 residues. Germline-derived CDR1 and CDR2 are MDHEN and SYDVKM. Trimming took 7 bases from V and 6 from J; bases not matched to a gene: 11. The CDR3 DNA follows: TGTGCCAGCACTGGGACTAGCGGCCACTTCGGCAATGAGCAGTTCTTC. Protein sequence: CASTGTSGHFGNEQFF.

The chain recombines TRBV6-6 with TRBJ1-1; D is possibly TRBD1 (6 bases). V was clipped by 7 bases and J by 6 bases, with 18 bases between them. The CDR3 sequence is 14 residues long. Per germline, CDR1 MNHNY and CDR2 SVGAGI (reference sequence). In DNA, the CDR3 is TGTGCCAGCACCCTCGGGGGGGCGTTCGCTGAAGCTTTCTTT. Protein product: CASTLGGAFAEAFF.

This rearrangement joins TRBV7-3 to TRBJ2-2; 7 positions agree with TRBD1. J was trimmed by 4 bases and V by 5 bases; bases with no gene match: 7. Germline V gives CDR1 SGHTA, CDR2 FQGTGA. CDR3 length: 15 amino acids. In DNA form, the CDR3 reads TGTGCCAGCAGCCCCTCATACAGGGGCACCGGGGAGCTGTTTTTT. This translates into CASSPSYRGTGELFF.

CDR3 sequence reads: CASSYPERMDTQYF. In nucleotides, the CDR3 is TGTGCCAGCAGCTACCCGGAGAGGATGGATACGCAGTATTTT. This chain links TRBV11-2 with TRBJ2-3; no clear D gene. Trimming pared 4 bases from V and 6 bases from J, leaving 14 bases between. This CDR3 region has 14 residues. Germline CDR1 and CDR2: SGHAT and FQNNGV.

For this clone: In the same sample, other DNA sequences code for this CDR3. The genes are TRBV10-3 and TRBJ2-1; D is ambiguous. Germline V gene data show CDR1 as ENHRY and CDR2 as SYGVKD. The CDR3 is 12 amino acids. The V end was cut by 2 bases, the J end by 2 bases, with 1 base between. The CDR3 region is CAISEPYNEQFF. The CDR3 nucleotides are TGTGCCATCAGTGAGCCCTACAATGAGCAGTTCTTC.

The chain carries TRBV21-1 and TRBJ2-7. TRBV21-1 corresponds to a pseudogene. CDR3 length: 14 residues. Here the CDR3 DNA reads TGTGCCAGCAGCAAAGGTTGGATAGCCTACGAGCAGTACTTC. This gives the protein CASSKGWIAYEQYF.

J is TRBJ1-6 and V is TRBV7-8; no reliable D call. The ends were cut back, 3 bases at V and 7 bases at J, with 10 bases in the middle. The CDR3 is made up of 14 amino acids. Germline V gene lookup returns CDR1 SGHVS and CDR2 FQNEAQ. The CDR3 loop is CASSFSGGNSPLHF. As DNA, the CDR3 is TGTGCCAGCAGCTTTTCTGGCGGGAATTCACCCCTCCACTTT. Using reference TRBV7-8 and TRBJ1-6 for the parts outside the CDR3, the full variable domain is GAGVSQSPRYKVAKRGQDVALRCDPISGHVSLFWYQQALGQGPEFLTYFQNEAQLDKSGLPSDRFFAERPEGSVSTLKIQRTQQEDSAVYLCASSFSGGNSPLHFGNGTRLTVT.

Comments on this clone: Other DNA sequences in this sample translate to the same CDR3. This chain connects TRBV2 to TRBJ1-1; no reliable D call. Germline V lookup: CDR1 SNHLY, CDR2 FYNNEI. With 7 bases removed from V and 0 bases from J, the gap between germline ends came to 9 bases. This CDR3 is built from 13 residues. The CDR3 protein is CASTGDMNTEAFF. The CDR3 DNA is TGTGCCAGCACAGGCGACATGAACACTGAAGCTTTCTTT.

V is TRBV5-1 and J is TRBJ2-1; 8 bases agree with TRBD2. V was clipped by 7 bases and J by 5 bases; unmatched bases: 5. This CDR3 region has 13 residues. Germline V gene sequence: CDR1 SGHRS, CDR2 YFSETQ. CDR3 sequence (DNA): TGCGCCAGCCAGCGGGAGTACCACAATGAGCAGTTCTTC. Residues: CASQREYHNEQFF.

V usage is TRBV18 and J usage is TRBJ2-2, with unresolved D. Germline CDR1 reads KGHSH; CDR2 reads LQKENI. Trimming removed 0 bases from V and 9 bases from J, with 5 bases in between. The CDR3 sequence is 12 residues long. This CDR3 reads CASSPPARELFF. The DNA of the CDR3 is TGTGCCAGCTCACCACCGGCTAGGGAGCTGTTTTTT.

The rearrangement links TRBV29-1 to TRBJ2-7, with D unclear. The CDR3 has 12 residues. V was pared by 3 bases and J by 2 bases, with 8 bases between. Germline lookup yields CDR1 SQVTM and CDR2 ANQGSEA. The CDR3, as DNA: TGCAGCGTTGAGGGAACTACCTACGAGCAGTACTTC. Its translation is CSVEGTTYEQYF.

As to this clone: Additional DNA sequences in this sample encode the identical CDR3. This chain connects TRBV18 to TRBJ2-3; D call uncertain. The CDR3 loop spans 14 amino acids. Trimming removed 5 bases from V and 0 bases from J, with 9 bases in between. The germline V gene has CDR1 KGHSH and CDR2 LQKENI. CDR3 sequence: CASSYLRSTDTQYF. DNA of the CDR3: TGTGCCAGCTCATATTTAAGGAGCACAGATACGCAGTATTTT.

The genes are TRBV28 and TRBJ2-4; D is possibly TRBD2 (5 bases). The CDR3 loop spans 15 amino acids. V shed 5 bases and J shed 3 bases, with 14 bases lying between them. The germline V gene has CDR1 MDHEN and CDR2 SYDVKM. The chain's CDR3 is CASSRSPGSKNIQYF. The CDR3 coding sequence is TGTGCCAGCAGTCGGTCCCCTGGGAGCAAAAACATTCAGTACTTC.

This clone was counted once. The V gene is TRBV5-1, the J gene TRBJ2-7; D tentatively reads TRBD1 or TRBD2 (6 bases each). Germline V CDR1 and CDR2: SGHRS, YFSETQ. This CDR3 comprises 17 residues. Trimming removed 1 base at V and 2 bases at J, with 19 bases between. CDR3 sequence: CASSLTGAPLAAYEQYF. DNA for the CDR3: TGCGCCAGCAGCTTGACGGGGGCCCCGCTAGCCGCCTACGAGCAGTACTTC.

This rearrangement joins TRBV15 to TRBJ2-1; either TRBD1 or TRBD2 may supply D (5 bases each). V was shortened by 3 bases and J by 15 bases, with 15 bases between the two germline ends. Germline V CDR1 and CDR2: LNHNV, YYDKDF (reference sequence). The CDR3 spans 12 residues. The CDR3 coding sequence is TGTGCCACCAGCAGGCTAGGGGACCCGCCGTTCTTC. Encoded protein: CATSRLGDPPFF.

The V gene is TRBV6-6, the J gene TRBJ2-7; 7 bases fit TRBD1. Trimming cost V 10 bases and J 2 bases; bases outside gene matches: 5. The CDR3 is 12 residues long. Germline V CDR1 and CDR2: MNHNY, SVGAGI (reference sequence). CDR3 residues: CATRQGPYEQYF. DNA for the CDR3: TGTGCCACTAGACAGGGACCCTACGAGCAGTACTTC.

The chain's CDR3 is CSVETLGEGPETQYF. Written as DNA, the CDR3 is TGCAGCGTTGAAACCTTGGGGGAGGGCCCAGAGACCCAGTACTTC. The V call is TRBV29-1, the J call TRBJ2-5; 7 nucleotides align to TRBD2. Trimming at V came to 2 bases and at J to 4 bases, leaving 10 bases not matched to a gene. The CDR3 covers 15 residues. Germline CDR1 reads SQVTM; CDR2 reads ANQGSEA.